This entry lists 25 T cell receptor beta chains sequenced from one sample in a study of T cell repertoires in cytomegalovirus infection. These receptors' antigens are unknown. TCRdb re-called the reads through MiXCR, storing one row per CDR3 protein. The sample lists 300,000 to 400,000 distinct CDR3 sequences; 20% to 25% were seen once. Here the sequenced sample was cultured PBMCs, taken from culture after CMV antigen stimulation. These TCRs come from a human donor in good health (CMV status not recorded). Some clones in this sample may be carry-over from other donors' samples.

The J gene is TRBJ2-5, the V gene TRBV6-1; 10 bases map to TRBD1. Germline CDR1 and CDR2: MNHNS and SASEGT. The trim removed 7 bases at V and 4 bases at J, leaving 9 bases unmatched. CDR3 length: 15 amino acids. As DNA, the CDR3 is TGTGCCAGCAAGTATAGACAGGGGGCAGGAGAGACCCAGTACTTC. This sequence encodes CASKYRQGAGETQYF.

This clonotype was counted only a few times. As DNA, the CDR3 is TGTGCCAGCAGCTTCCTAAAGGGGGGAAATTGGTTCACTGAAGCTTTCTTT. Translated: CASSFLKGGNWFTEAFF. This chain connects TRBV5-8 to TRBJ1-1, with D maybe TRBD1 (6 bases). There are 17 residues in the CDR3. Germline CDR1 and CDR2: SGHTS and YDEGEE. V lost 2 bases and J lost 4, with 21 bases in between.

This clonotype was picked up many times. The rearrangement uses TRBV7-2 and TRBJ2-3; D gene unclear. V lost 6 bases, J lost 0 bases, and 7 bases lay in between. This CDR3 has 13 residues. Looked up from germline, CDR1 is SGHTA and CDR2 is FQGNSA. The CDR3 nucleotides read TGTGCCAGCAGTGCACCTAGCACAGATACGCAGTATTTT. Translation: CASSAPSTDTQYF.

Notes on this clonotype: Relative to the germline gene, one junction end is altered; a read error may explain this. The rearrangement joins TRBV12-3 or TRBV12-4 to TRBJ2-5; the match to TRBD2 covers 11 bases. The CDR3 is made up of 17 amino acids. The CDR3 sequence: CASILKRLAGTQETQYF. CDR3 coding DNA: TGTGCCAGCATTTTAAAACGACTAGCGGGAACCCAAGAGACCCAGTACTTC.

The chain joins TRBV6-2 or TRBV6-3 to TRBJ2-4; 10 bases are shared with TRBD2. CDR3 length: 15 residues. With 6 bases clipped from V and 6 bases from J, the junction kept 8 bases outside the gene matches. From germline, CDR1 is MNHEY and CDR2 SVGEGT. CDR3 in amino acids: CASRETSGRRNIQYF. The CDR3 nucleotides are TGTGCCAGCAGGGAGACTAGCGGGCGACGAAACATTCAGTACTTC.

There are many counts of this clonotype. The chain joins TRBV7-6 to TRBJ2-1, with unresolved D. The V gene lost 7 bases and the J gene lost 5 bases, with 18 bases spanning the gap. CDR1 is SGHVS, CDR2 FNYEAQ, per germline. This CDR3 is 15 amino acids long. Written as DNA, the CDR3 is TGTGCCAGCATCCCAGGAGTTTCCCCGCACAATGAGCAGTTCTTC. Translating it yields CASIPGVSPHNEQFF.

The DNA of the CDR3 is TGCAGCGTTGGCCCCAGGGAGGACATTCAGTACTTC. It encodes CSVGPREDIQYF. The chain carries TRBV29-1 and TRBJ2-4; perhaps TRBD2 as D (6 bases). The V and J ends lost 4 bases and 8 bases respectively, with 12 bases between them. Germline CDR1 SQVTM, CDR2 ANQGSEA. This CDR3 has 12 amino acids.

A few counts support this clonotype. The V gene is TRBV7-9, the J gene TRBJ2-2; TRBD1 aligns across 7 bases. Trimming cost V 5 bases and J 6 bases; bases outside gene matches: 12. Germline V CDR1 and CDR2: SEHNR, FQNEAQ (reference sequence). This CDR3 is 16 amino acids long. CDR3: CASSESVQGPAGELFF. For the CDR3, the DNA is TGTGCCAGCAGCGAATCGGTACAGGGGCCCGCCGGGGAGCTGTTTTTT.

Only a few counts were recorded for this clonotype. The V call is TRBV7-2, the J call TRBJ2-5; TRBD2 agrees at 8 bases. Germline V gene data show CDR1 as SGHTA and CDR2 as FQGNSA. This CDR3 has 15 residues. Trimming at V came to 2 bases and at J to 2 bases, leaving 4 bases not matched to a gene. CDR3 amino acids: CASSLMVAGQETQYF. As DNA, the CDR3 is TGTGCCAGCAGCTTAATGGTAGCGGGACAAGAGACCCAGTACTTC.

V is TRBV7-2 and J is TRBJ1-5, with D possibly matching TRBD1 (6 bases). Germline CDR1 reads SGHTA; CDR2 reads FQGNSA. V shed 5 bases and J shed 6 bases, with 20 bases lying between them. This CDR3 is 16 amino acids long. As DNA, the CDR3 is TGTGCCAGCAGCCCTAACATGGGGGGCGCAGGTCAGCCCCAGCATTTT. This translates into CASSPNMGGAGQPQHF. The full variable domain, in which reference TRBV7-2 and TRBJ1-5 provide the parts outside the CDR3, is GAGVSQSPSNKVTEKGKDVELRCDPISGHTALYWYRQSLGQGLEFLIYFQGNSAPDKSGLPSDRFSAERTGGSVSTLTIQRTQQEDSAVYLCASSPNMGGAGQPQHFGDGTRLSIL.

V gene TRBV9 combines with J gene TRBJ2-1, with 8 bases lining up with TRBD2. Per germline, CDR1 SGDLS and CDR2 YYNGEE. The CDR3 loop spans 15 amino acids. The trim removed 0 bases at V and 7 bases at J, leaving 6 bases unmatched. CDR3 DNA sequence: TGTGCCAGCAGCGTAGGGTCGGGGGGGTTTAATGAGCAGTTCTTC. It codes for CASSVGSGGFNEQFF.

The chain carries TRBV9 and TRBJ1-1; D gene ambiguous. The CDR3 has 14 residues. Deletions cut 0 bases from V and 1 base from J, with 7 bases between. Germline V gene lookup returns CDR1 SGDLS and CDR2 YYNGEE. CDR3 sequence reads: CASSVGQRNTEAFF. The CDR3 DNA follows: TGTGCCAGCAGCGTAGGGCAGAGGAACACTGAAGCTTTCTTT.

The CDR3 DNA reads as TGTGCCAGTAGCCTCGAAACAGGGCTGAGCTCCTACGAGCAGTACTTC. This encodes CASSLETGLSSYEQYF. The chain employs TRBV19 and TRBJ2-7; D might be TRBD1 (6 bases). The CDR3 is made up of 16 amino acids. Trimming removed 6 bases from V and 0 bases from J, with 18 bases in between. Germline V gene data show CDR1 as LNHDA and CDR2 as SQIVND (reference sequence).

This chain joins TRBV28 and TRBJ1-5; D is unclear. The V end lost 7 bases, the J end lost 0 bases, and 13 bases lay between the germline ends. The CDR3 totals 15 residues. The germline V gene has CDR1 MDHEN and CDR2 SYDVKM. CDR3 loop: CASNFRTPSNQPQHF. The CDR3 DNA sequence: TGTGCCAGCAATTTTAGGACGCCTAGCAATCAGCCCCAGCATTTT. Full variable domain (remainder filled in from reference TRBV28 and TRBJ1-5): DVKVTQSSRYLVKRTGEKVFLECVQDMDHENMFWYRQDPGLGLRLIYFSYDVKMKEKGDIPEGYSVSREKKERFSLILESASTNQTSMYLCASNFRTPSNQPQHFGDGTRLSIL.

V gene TRBV7-2 combines with J gene TRBJ2-3, with TRBD2 matching 10 bases. This CDR3 has 16 residues. After removal of 3 bases from V and 3 bases from J, the junction contained 6 bases not matched to a gene. CDR1 and CDR2 from the germline V gene are SGHTA and FQGNSA. The CDR3: CASSFGASGRTDTQYF. The CDR3, as DNA: TGTGCCAGCAGCTTTGGTGCTAGCGGGAGAACAGATACGCAGTATTTT.

This clonotype has just a few counts. The chain has TRBV11-3 and TRBJ2-1; possibly TRBD1 or TRBD2 for D (5 bases each). CDR3 size: 14 residues. V lost 1 base, J lost 7 bases, and 11 bases lay in between. The germline gives CDR1 SGHNT, CDR2 YENEEA. CDR3 sequence (DNA): TGTGCCAGCAGCTTAGGCGGTTGGGGGAATGAGCAGTTCTTC. Residues: CASSLGGWGNEQFF.

This clonotype was observed many times. The rearrangement uses TRBV15 and TRBJ2-1, with 7 bases fitting TRBD1. In germline, CDR1 is LNHNV, CDR2 YYDKDF (reference sequence). The ends lost 1 base at V and 9 bases at J; junction bases unmatched: 9. CDR3 length: 15 amino acids. The CDR3 DNA sequence: TGTGCCACCAGCAGAGGAGGGACAGCGGCAGGTGAGCAGTTCTTC. Translation: CATSRGGTAAGEQFF.

The chain joins TRBV6-2 or TRBV6-3 to TRBJ2-7, with 8 bases lining up with TRBD2. This CDR3 has 15 amino acids. Germline CDR1 and CDR2: MNHEY and SVGEGT. V lost 10 bases to trimming and J lost 5 bases; unmatched junction nucleotides: 16. The CDR3 reads CATSGGGAGEDEQYV. In DNA, the CDR3 is TGTGCCACAAGCGGGGGCGGCGCGGGAGAGGACGAGCAGTACGTC.

Here the CDR3 reads CASSLLGTVNTEAFF. The CDR3 DNA follows: TGTGCCAGCAGTCTCTTAGGGACTGTGAACACTGAAGCTTTCTTT. The rearrangement links TRBV28 to TRBJ1-1; D may be TRBD1 (5 bases). Between the trimmed V and J ends, which lost 5 bases and 0 bases, there was a span of 13 bases. The CDR3 consists of 15 residues. Looked up from germline, CDR1 is MDHEN and CDR2 is SYDVKM.

In its sample, this clonotype was seen many times. The genes are TRBV7-2 and TRBJ2-3; no clear D. Germline V CDR1 and CDR2: SGHTA, FQGNSA. This CDR3 contains 12 residues. V was cut by 5 bases and J by 0 bases, with 3 bases left in between. CDR3 in DNA: TGTGCCAGCAGCGGAAGCACAGATACGCAGTATTTT. This translates into CASSGSTDTQYF.

There are many counts of this clonotype. Its ends do not fully match the called genes, so a read error is possible. The V and J genes are TRBV7-2 and TRBJ2-1; TRBD2 aligns across 7 bases. This CDR3 has 14 amino acids. Germline V gene data show CDR1 as SGHTA and CDR2 as FQGNSA. The CDR3 sequence: CASSIAGFSNEQFF. Written as DNA, the CDR3 is TGTGCCAGCAGCATAGCGGGTTTCAGCAATGAGCAGTTCTTC. Using reference TRBV7-2 and TRBJ2-1 for the parts outside the CDR3, the full variable domain is GAGVSQSPSNKVTEKGKDVELRCDPISGHTALYWYRQSLGQGLEFLIYFQGNSAPDKSGLPSDRFSAERTGGSVSTLTIQRTQQEDSAVYLCASSIAGFSNEQFFGPGTRLTVL.

This clonotype appeared a few times. The chain couples TRBV5-4 to TRBJ2-3, with 10 bases that match TRBD2. The CDR3 totals 17 residues. Trimming took 4 bases from V and 1 from J; bases not matched to a gene: 9. From germline, CDR1 is SGHNT and CDR2 YYREEE (reference sequence). The DNA of the CDR3 is TGTGCCAGCAGCCCTGAGCTAGCGGGAGCGCGCACAGATACGCAGTATTTT. As protein: CASSPELAGARTDTQYF.

This clonotype was seen only a few times. The chain combines TRBV7-9 with TRBJ2-1; perhaps D is TRBD1 or TRBD2 (5 bases each). Germline V gene lookup returns CDR1 SEHNR and CDR2 FQNEAQ (reference sequence). Trimming shortened V by 8 bases and J by 6 bases, and 11 bases separated the two germline ends. This CDR3 is 12 amino acids long. The CDR3 reads CASWGSGNEQFF. DNA for the CDR3: TGTGCCAGCTGGGGGAGCGGCAATGAGCAGTTCTTC. The complete variable domain, with remaining parts taken from reference TRBV7-9 and TRBJ2-1, reads DTGVSQNPRHKITKRGQNVTFRCDPISEHNRLYWYRQTLGQGPEFLTYFQNEAQLEKSRLLSDRFSAERPKGSFSTLEIQRTEQGDSAMYLCASWGSGNEQFFGPGTRLTVL.

The sample holds a few counts of this clonotype. The rearrangement links TRBV2 to TRBJ2-1, with 11 bases aligning to TRBD1. V dropped 0 bases and J dropped 8; count of bases not matched to a gene: 9. The germline V gene has CDR1 SNHLY and CDR2 FYNNEI. This CDR3 has 17 residues. The CDR3 protein is CASSEARDRGSTDEQFF. CDR3 coding DNA: TGTGCCAGCAGTGAAGCGCGGGACAGGGGGTCGACTGATGAGCAGTTCTTC.

The chain couples TRBV7-8 to TRBJ2-7; maybe TRBD1 (6 bases). Trimming took off 2 bases at V and 4 bases at J, with 12 bases between the two ends. CDR1 is SGHVS and CDR2 is FQNEAQ in the germline V gene. This CDR3 has 14 amino acids. DNA for the CDR3: TGTGCCAGCAGCTTACTGGACAGTGAATACGAGCAGTACTTC. It is translated as CASSLLDSEYEQYF.